These 8 T cell receptor beta chains originate from one sample sequenced in a study of shared clonotypes between healthy human individuals. Assay: immunoSEQ multiplex PCR; the TCRdb copy retains only in-frame clones and omits some. The repertoire includes roughly 760,000 clones, about 74% of them detected once, and 1.5% to 2% sits in the top ten. Sequencing was carried out using memory CD4+ T cells sorted from blood. This sample's subset: CD45RA-negative fraction. Receptors were obtained from a woman in her twenties or thirties in good health.

CDR3 nucleotides: TGTGCCAGCAGCTTGGCAACAGGGTGGCGGAGCACTGAAGCTTTCTTT. This sequence encodes CASSLATGWRSTEAFF. The chain recombines TRBV5-5 with TRBJ1-1; maybe TRBD1 (6 bases). Per the germline V gene, CDR1 is SGHKS and CDR2 is YYEKEE (reference sequence). V lost 0 bases, J lost 4 bases, and 16 bases lay in between. CDR3 length equals 16 residues.

CDR3 coding DNA: TGTGCCAGCAGTCCGAGACTAGCATCGGATACGCAGTATTTT. Its translation is CASSPRLASDTQYF. This sequence joins TRBV6-6 and TRBJ2-3, with 7 bases lining up with TRBD2. Germline V gives CDR1 MNHNY, CDR2 SVGAGI (reference sequence). V was pared by 5 bases and J by 6 bases, with 8 bases of the junction left unmatched. The CDR3 spans 14 residues.

This clone was seen only a few times. This sequence joins TRBV4-2 and TRBJ2-7, with D hard to call. Per the germline V gene, CDR1 is LGHNA and CDR2 is YNFKEQ. Trimming stripped 4 bases from V and 6 bases from J, with 19 bases between. The CDR3 loop spans 15 amino acids. CDR3 in amino acids: CASSPPEQRLSEQYF. Written as DNA, the CDR3 is TGTGCCAGCAGCCCCCCAGAACAAAGACTTAGCGAGCAGTACTTC.

The chain couples TRBV19 to TRBJ2-3; 9 bases align to TRBD1. The CDR3 is 15 residues long. Per the germline V gene, CDR1 is LNHDA and CDR2 is SQIVND (reference sequence). After removal of 7 bases from V and 0 bases from J, the junction contained 5 bases not matched to a gene. The chain's CDR3 is CASKDRGVSTDTQYF. The CDR3 bases are TGTGCCAGTAAGGACAGGGGCGTTAGCACAGATACGCAGTATTTT.

The chain links TRBV7-2 to TRBJ2-1; TRBD1 is a possible D gene (5 bases). CDR1 is SGHTA, CDR2 FQGNSA, per germline. V was shortened by 4 bases and J by 5 bases, with 12 bases between the two germline ends. The CDR3 is made up of 14 amino acids. CDR3 nucleotides: TGTGCCAGCAGCTCCAGGGCGGACCACAATGAGCAGTTCTTC. Residues: CASSSRADHNEQFF.

V usage is TRBV5-1 and J usage is TRBJ2-3; D possibly uses TRBD1 or TRBD2 (5 bases each). Trimming removed 0 bases at V and 5 bases at J, with 16 bases between. Germline CDR1 and CDR2: SGHRS and YFSETQ. The CDR3 covers 16 residues. The CDR3 loop reads CASSLVGAGPGDTQYF. The CDR3, as DNA: TGCGCCAGCAGCTTGGTGGGAGCAGGGCCGGGAGATACGCAGTATTTT.

CDR3 DNA: TGTGCCAGCAGTCTCGGCGGGTTCACCGGGGAGCTGTTTTTT. Translated: CASSLGGFTGELFF. This chain links TRBV28 with TRBJ2-2, with D perhaps matching TRBD2 (5 bases). V lost 5 bases and J lost 4, with 11 bases in between. Germline V CDR1 and CDR2: MDHEN, SYDVKM. The CDR3 spans 14 residues.

The J gene is TRBJ1-2, the V gene TRBV14; D remains unclear. Germline CDR1 SGHDN, CDR2 FVKESK. Between the trimmed V and J ends, which lost 0 bases and 4 bases, there was a span of 9 bases. The CDR3 is 14 amino acids. For the CDR3, the DNA is TGTGCCAGCAGCCAAGACAACGGTCCCTATGGCTACACCTTC. The encoded protein is CASSQDNGPYGYTF. The whole variable domain, filled in from reference TRBV14 and TRBJ1-2, reads EAGVTQFPSHSVIEKGQTVTLRCDPISGHDNLYWYRRVMGKEIKFLLHFVKESKQDESGMPNNRFLAERTGGTYSTLKVQPAELEDSGVYFCASSQDNGPYGYTFGSGTRLTVV.